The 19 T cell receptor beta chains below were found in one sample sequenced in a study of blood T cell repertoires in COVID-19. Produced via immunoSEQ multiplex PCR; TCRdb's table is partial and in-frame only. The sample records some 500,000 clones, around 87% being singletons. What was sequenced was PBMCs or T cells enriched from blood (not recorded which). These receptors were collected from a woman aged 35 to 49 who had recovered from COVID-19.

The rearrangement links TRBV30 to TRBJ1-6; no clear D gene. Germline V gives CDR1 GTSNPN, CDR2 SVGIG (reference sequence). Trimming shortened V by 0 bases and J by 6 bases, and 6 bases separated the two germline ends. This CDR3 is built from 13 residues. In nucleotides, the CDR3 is TGTGCCTGGAGTGTAGTGAGTAATTCACCCCTCCACTTT. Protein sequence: CAWSVVSNSPLHF.

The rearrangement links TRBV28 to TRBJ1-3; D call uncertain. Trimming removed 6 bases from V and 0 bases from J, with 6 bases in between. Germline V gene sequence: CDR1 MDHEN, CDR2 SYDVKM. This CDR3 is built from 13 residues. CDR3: CASRGSSGNTIYF. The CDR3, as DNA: TGTGCCAGCAGGGGGAGCTCTGGAAACACCATATATTTT.

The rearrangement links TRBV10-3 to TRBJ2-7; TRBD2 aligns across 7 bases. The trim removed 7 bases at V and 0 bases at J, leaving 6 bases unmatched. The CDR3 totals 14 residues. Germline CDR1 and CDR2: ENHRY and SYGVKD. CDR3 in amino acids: CAINEGGSSYEQYF. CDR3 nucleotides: TGTGCCATCAACGAGGGAGGGAGCTCCTACGAGCAGTACTTC.

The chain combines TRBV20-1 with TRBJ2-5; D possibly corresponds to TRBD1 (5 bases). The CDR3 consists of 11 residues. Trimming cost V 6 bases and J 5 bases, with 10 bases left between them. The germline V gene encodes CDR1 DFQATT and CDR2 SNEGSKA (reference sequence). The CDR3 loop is CSAGVHETQYF. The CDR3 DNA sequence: TGCAGTGCAGGGGTTCACGAGACCCAGTACTTC.

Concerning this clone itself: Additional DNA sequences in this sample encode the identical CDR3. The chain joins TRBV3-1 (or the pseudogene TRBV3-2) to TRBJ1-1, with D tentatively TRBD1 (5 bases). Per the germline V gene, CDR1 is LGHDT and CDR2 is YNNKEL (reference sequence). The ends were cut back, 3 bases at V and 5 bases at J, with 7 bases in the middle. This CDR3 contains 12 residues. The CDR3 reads CASSQAGTEAFF. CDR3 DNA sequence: TGTGCCAGCAGCCAGGCAGGGACTGAAGCTTTCTTT.

The CDR3 nucleotides are TGTGCCAGCAGCCTACATACCGGGACTAGCGTCGAGACCCAGTACTTC. It yields the protein CASSLHTGTSVETQYF. The V and J genes are TRBV4-2 and TRBJ2-5; 10 nucleotides agree with TRBD2. CDR1 and CDR2 from the germline V gene are LGHNA and YNFKEQ. V trimming: 4 bases; J trimming: 5 bases; junction bases outside the gene matches: 10. The CDR3 sequence is 16 residues long.

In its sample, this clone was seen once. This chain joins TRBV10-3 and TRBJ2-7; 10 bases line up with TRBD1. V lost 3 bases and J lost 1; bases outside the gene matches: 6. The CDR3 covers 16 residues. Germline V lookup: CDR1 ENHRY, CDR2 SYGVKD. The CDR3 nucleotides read TGTGCCATCAGTGATTTTCAGGGACAGGGGTCCTACGAGCAGTACTTC. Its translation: CAISDFQGQGSYEQYF.

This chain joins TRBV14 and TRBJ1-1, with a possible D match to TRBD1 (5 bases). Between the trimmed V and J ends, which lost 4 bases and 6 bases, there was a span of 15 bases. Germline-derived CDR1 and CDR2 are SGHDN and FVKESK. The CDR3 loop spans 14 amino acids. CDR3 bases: TGTGCCAGCAGCCGGGCAGGGTTCGGATCTGAAGCTTTCTTT. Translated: CASSRAGFGSEAFF.

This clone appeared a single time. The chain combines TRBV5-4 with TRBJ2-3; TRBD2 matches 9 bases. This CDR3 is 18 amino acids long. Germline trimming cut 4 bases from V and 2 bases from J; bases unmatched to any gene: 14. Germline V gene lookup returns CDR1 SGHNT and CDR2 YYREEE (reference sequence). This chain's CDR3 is CASSIAGESSGTTDTQYF. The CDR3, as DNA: TGTGCCAGCAGCATAGCGGGAGAGTCGTCTGGTACCACAGATACGCAGTATTTT.

In DNA form, the CDR3 reads TGTGCCAGCTCCCAAGGTCCAGGGGCTTCCTCTGGAAACACCATATATTTT. This translates into CASSQGPGASSGNTIYF. V gene TRBV18 combines with J gene TRBJ1-3; the D gene is possibly TRBD1 (6 bases). Germline V gene lookup returns CDR1 KGHSH and CDR2 LQKENI. Trimming took off 6 bases at V and 0 bases at J, with 18 bases between the two ends. This CDR3 spans 17 amino acids.

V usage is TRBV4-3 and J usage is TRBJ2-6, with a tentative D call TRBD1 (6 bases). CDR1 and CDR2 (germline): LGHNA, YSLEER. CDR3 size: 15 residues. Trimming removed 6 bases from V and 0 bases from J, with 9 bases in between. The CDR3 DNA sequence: TGCGCCAGCAGACGGACAGTCTCTGGGGCCAACGTCCTGACTTTC. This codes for CASRRTVSGANVLTF.

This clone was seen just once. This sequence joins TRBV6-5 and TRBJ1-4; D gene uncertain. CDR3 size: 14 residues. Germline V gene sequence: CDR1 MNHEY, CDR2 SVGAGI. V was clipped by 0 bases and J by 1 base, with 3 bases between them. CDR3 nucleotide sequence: TGTGCCAGCAGTTACTCCCGAACTAATGAAAAACTGTTTTTT. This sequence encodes CASSYSRTNEKLFF.

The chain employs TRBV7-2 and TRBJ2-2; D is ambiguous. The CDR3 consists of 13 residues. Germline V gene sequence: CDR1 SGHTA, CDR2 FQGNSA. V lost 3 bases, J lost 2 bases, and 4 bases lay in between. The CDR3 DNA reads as TGTGCCAGCAGCTTCATCAACACCGGGGAGCTGTTTTTT. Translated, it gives CASSFINTGELFF.

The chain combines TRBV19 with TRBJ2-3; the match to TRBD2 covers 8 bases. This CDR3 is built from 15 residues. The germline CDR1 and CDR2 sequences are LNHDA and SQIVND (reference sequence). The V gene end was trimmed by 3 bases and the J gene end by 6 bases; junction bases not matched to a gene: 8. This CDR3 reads CASSMFTSGGDTQYF. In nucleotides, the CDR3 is TGTGCCAGTAGTATGTTCACTAGCGGCGGGGATACGCAGTATTTT.

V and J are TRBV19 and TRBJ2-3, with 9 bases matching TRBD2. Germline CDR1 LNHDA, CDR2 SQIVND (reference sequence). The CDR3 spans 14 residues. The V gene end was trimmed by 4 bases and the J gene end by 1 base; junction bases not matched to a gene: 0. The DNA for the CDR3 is TGTGCCAGTAGTACTAGCGGGGGCACAGATACGCAGTATTTT. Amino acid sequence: CASSTSGGTDTQYF.

The CDR3 spells CASSIHTGGMPYEQYF. In DNA, the CDR3 is TGTGCCAGCAGCATCCATACAGGGGGCATGCCCTACGAGCAGTACTTC. The chain employs TRBV7-2 and TRBJ2-7; 9 nucleotides align to TRBD1. Germline V CDR1 and CDR2: SGHTA, FQGNSA. This CDR3 has 16 amino acids. With 5 bases clipped from V and 2 bases from J, the junction kept 10 bases outside the gene matches. The full variable domain, completed using reference TRBV7-2 and TRBJ2-7, is GAGVSQSPSNKVTEKGKDVELRCDPISGHTALYWYRQSLGQGLEFLIYFQGNSAPDKSGLPSDRFSAERTGGSVSTLTIQRTQQEDSAVYLCASSIHTGGMPYEQYFGPGTRLTVT.

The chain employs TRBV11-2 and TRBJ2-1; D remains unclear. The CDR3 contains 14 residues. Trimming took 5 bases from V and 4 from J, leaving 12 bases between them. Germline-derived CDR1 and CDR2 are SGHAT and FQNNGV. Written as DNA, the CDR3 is TGTGCCAGCAGCGGCGACATGTGGTACAATGAGCAGTTCTTC. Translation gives CASSGDMWYNEQFF.

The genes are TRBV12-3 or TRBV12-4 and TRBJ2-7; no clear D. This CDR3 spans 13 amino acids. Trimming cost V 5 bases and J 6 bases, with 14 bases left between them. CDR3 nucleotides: TGTGCCAGCAGTCCCGTCACGGTAGCCGAGCAGTACTTC. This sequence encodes CASSPVTVAEQYF.

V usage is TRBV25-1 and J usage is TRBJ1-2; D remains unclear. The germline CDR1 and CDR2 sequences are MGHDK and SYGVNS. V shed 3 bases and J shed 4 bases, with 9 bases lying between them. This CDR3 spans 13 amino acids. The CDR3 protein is CASSDTSVYGYTF. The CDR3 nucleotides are TGTGCCAGCAGTGATACGTCAGTCTATGGCTACACCTTC.